This TCR beta chain is drawn from a study of blood T cell repertoires in COVID-19. Study-level background: T cells, B-cell-depleted T cells, or PBMCs supplied cDNA or gDNA.

Method: immunoSEQ multiplex PCR; TCRdb's copy keeps in-frame clones and lacks some. This repertoire shows 400,000 to 450,000 clones, about 92% found once; its top ten account for 0.6%. The CDR3 is 13 residues long. CDR1 is LNHNV, CDR2 YYDKDF, per germline (reference sequence). V dropped 5 bases and J dropped 1 base, with 8 bases sitting between them. In terms of age and location, participants ranged from about 18 to 89 years and lived in approximately 26 US areas. Donors in Cohort 3 counted as recovered after two negative PCRs, clearance, or symptom resolution. Sequencing was done on a sample of PBMCs or T cells enriched from blood (not recorded which). The chain links TRBV15 to TRBJ1-1; D unresolved. This sequence originates from a man younger than 35 who had recovered from COVID-19. CDR3 loop: CATSLGPNTEAFF. Here the CDR3 DNA reads TGTGCCACCAGCCTAGGCCCGAACACTGAAGCTTTCTTT.